This paragraph reports one T cell receptor beta chain. The RNA, about 0.5 to 1 ug, was put through reverse transcription using random hexamers. MiXCR, run by TCRdb on the immunoSEQ multiplex PCR reads, gives a single entry per CDR3 protein. The sample lists roughly 110,000 distinct CDR3 sequences, approximately 93% seen once, with over 0.4% in the top ten. The sample comes from a study of CD8 T cells in Susac syndrome. Germline V gives CDR1 SGHAT, CDR2 FQNNGV. The CDR3 contains 14 residues. V gave up 7 bases and J gave up 7 bases, with 14 bases separating them. The V and J genes are TRBV11-2 and TRBJ1-6; the D gene is possibly TRBD1 (6 bases). The source of this sequence is a human donor with Susac syndrome. Sequenced sample: CD8+ T cells from PBMCs. The CDR3 is CASTQDSRNSPLHF. CDR3 DNA sequence: TGTGCCAGCACCCAGGACAGCCGAAATTCACCCCTCCACTTT.